A selection of T cell receptor beta chains follows, all from one sample in a study of OX40 agonist ivuxolimab in advanced cancers. TCRdb keeps only in-frame clones here, not all; method: immunoSEQ multiplex PCR. The sample has some 62,000 clones, around four fifths seen once. Sequenced here: CD4+ or CD8+ T cells sorted from blood, sampled in a trial of the OX40 agonist ivuxolimab. These receptor sequences come from an adult with an advanced solid tumor such as melanoma, head and neck, liver or kidney cancer. CDR3s include the opening cysteine and the closing phenylalanine or tryptophan. Each record gives: D gene, J gene, clone size, V gene, CDR3 DNA, CDR3 protein. D genes are given only for firm matches. The size field is filled for only some rows; it gives once, few, many or a size class.

d_call: .; j_call: TRBJ2-5; clone_size: .; v_call: TRBV10-2; cdr3_nt: TGCGCCAGCAGTGGGGGAGGAGAGTTTGGGGAGACCCAGTACTTC; cdr3_aa: CASSGGGEFGETQYF
d_call: .; j_call: TRBJ2-7; clone_size: few; v_call: TRBV7-9; cdr3_nt: TGTGCCAGCAGCCCAAGGAATCCCTACGAGCAGTACTTC; cdr3_aa: CASSPRNPYEQYF
d_call: .; j_call: TRBJ1-6; clone_size: once; v_call: TRBV7-2; cdr3_nt: TGTGCCAGCAGCCCAACCTCCGGGATGCAGACGGCACCCCTCCACTTT; cdr3_aa: CASSPTSGMQTAPLHF
d_call: .; j_call: TRBJ1-1; clone_size: .; v_call: TRBV15; cdr3_nt: TGTGCCACCAGCAGAGAACCAGTATGGCAGAACACTGAAGCTTTCTTT; cdr3_aa: CATSREPVWQNTEAFF
d_call: TRBD2; j_call: TRBJ2-1; clone_size: .; v_call: TRBV7-9; cdr3_nt: TGTGCCAGCAGCAGACCAGCATCGGGGAGGGCCGGCAATGAGCAGTTCTTC; cdr3_aa: CASSRPASGRAGNEQFF
d_call: .; j_call: TRBJ1-2; clone_size: .; v_call: TRBV30; cdr3_nt: TGTGCCTGGAGTGTAAGGGGGTATGGCTACACCTTC; cdr3_aa: CAWSVRGYGYTF
d_call: .; j_call: TRBJ2-5; clone_size: .; v_call: TRBV23-1; cdr3_nt: TGCGCCAGCACCGACGGGCCCTTCCAAGAGACCCAGTACTTC; cdr3_aa: CASTDGPFQETQYF
d_call: TRBD1; j_call: TRBJ2-1; clone_size: .; v_call: TRBV30; cdr3_nt: TGTGCCTGGAGTCGGACAGGAACCAACAATGAGCAGTTCTTC; cdr3_aa: CAWSRTGTNNEQFF
d_call: .; j_call: TRBJ1-6; clone_size: .; v_call: TRBV4-3; cdr3_nt: TGCGCCAGCAGCCAAGATAACGCAGGCTTCGGTTTACCCCTCCACTTT; cdr3_aa: CASSQDNAGFGLPLHF
d_call: .; j_call: TRBJ1-4; clone_size: .; v_call: TRBV5-1; cdr3_nt: TGCGCCAGCAGCTTGGCGGGGACTACGACTAATGAAAAACTGTTTTTT; cdr3_aa: CASSLAGTTTNEKLFF
d_call: .; j_call: TRBJ2-2; clone_size: .; v_call: TRBV19; cdr3_nt: TGTGCCAGTACGTGGGCGAACACCGGGGAGCTGTTTTTT; cdr3_aa: CASTWANTGELFF
d_call: TRBD1; j_call: TRBJ1-1; clone_size: .; v_call: TRBV19; cdr3_nt: TGTGCCAGTATCATAGGGGGCGGAGGAACTGAAGCTTTCTTT; cdr3_aa: CASIIGGGGTEAFF
d_call: TRBD1; j_call: TRBJ2-3; clone_size: once; v_call: TRBV5-1; cdr3_nt: TGCGCCAGCAGGGTGGACAGGGTAGATACGCAGTATTTT; cdr3_aa: CASRVDRVDTQYF
d_call: .; j_call: TRBJ2-2; clone_size: .; v_call: TRBV27; cdr3_nt: TGTGCCAGCAGATATTCGACAGGGAACACCGGGGAGCTGTTTTTT; cdr3_aa: CASRYSTGNTGELFF
d_call: .; j_call: TRBJ2-5; clone_size: once; v_call: TRBV5-1; cdr3_nt: TGCGCCAGCAACTTGGGTGGGGGAGAGACCCAGTACTTC; cdr3_aa: CASNLGGGETQYF
d_call: TRBD2; j_call: TRBJ2-1; clone_size: .; v_call: TRBV5-4; cdr3_nt: TGTGCCAGCAGCTCGCCTACTAGCGGGGGTTATAATGAGCAGTTCTTC; cdr3_aa: CASSSPTSGGYNEQFF
d_call: .; j_call: TRBJ2-1; clone_size: .; v_call: TRBV28; cdr3_nt: TGTGCCAGCAGTTTAGTAAGGGGAAGCTCCTACAATGAGCAGTTCTTC; cdr3_aa: CASSLVRGSSYNEQFF
d_call: TRBD1; j_call: TRBJ1-6; clone_size: once; v_call: TRBV25-1; cdr3_nt: TGTGCCAGCACCGGGACAGGGGGGCCTGGATCACCCCTCCACTTT; cdr3_aa: CASTGTGGPGSPLHF
d_call: .; j_call: TRBJ2-1; clone_size: once; v_call: TRBV10-1; cdr3_nt: TGCGCCAGCAGCGACTTCTTTACCTACAATGAGCAGTTCTTC; cdr3_aa: CASSDFFTYNEQFF
d_call: .; j_call: TRBJ2-1; clone_size: .; v_call: TRBV30; cdr3_nt: TGTGCCTGGAGTGTTGGAACCTCCTACAATGAGCAGTTCTTC; cdr3_aa: CAWSVGTSYNEQFF
d_call: .; j_call: TRBJ2-7; clone_size: .; v_call: TRBV9; cdr3_nt: TGTGCCAGCAGCGTAGGGTACGGCATACTCTACGAGCAGTACTTC; cdr3_aa: CASSVGYGILYEQYF
d_call: .; j_call: TRBJ2-4; clone_size: .; v_call: TRBV5-6; cdr3_nt: TGTGCCAGCAGCTTGTTACCTCAACTAGCCAAAAACATTCAGTACTTC; cdr3_aa: CASSLLPQLAKNIQYF
d_call: TRBD1; j_call: TRBJ2-4; clone_size: .; v_call: TRBV6-5; cdr3_nt: TGTGCCATCATGGAGGGACAGGGGAAAAACATTCAGTACTTC; cdr3_aa: CAIMEGQGKNIQYF
d_call: .; j_call: TRBJ1-2; clone_size: .; v_call: TRBV9; cdr3_nt: TGTGCCAGCAGCGTAGTGGGGTTGGAGGGCTACACCTTC; cdr3_aa: CASSVVGLEGYTF
d_call: TRBD2; j_call: TRBJ2-2; clone_size: .; v_call: TRBV9; cdr3_nt: TGTGCCAGCAGCGTACCACAAGGGCTAGCGGCGAACACCGGGGAGCTGTTTTTT; cdr3_aa: CASSVPQGLAANTGELFF
d_call: .; j_call: TRBJ1-2; clone_size: .; v_call: TRBV30; cdr3_nt: TGTGCCTGGAGAAGGTCGGAACAGTCCAACTATGGCTACACCTTC; cdr3_aa: CAWRRSEQSNYGYTF
d_call: .; j_call: TRBJ1-2; clone_size: once; v_call: TRBV18; cdr3_nt: TGTGCCAGCTCACCGTCGGATGGCTACACCTTC; cdr3_aa: CASSPSDGYTF
d_call: TRBD1; j_call: TRBJ1-6; clone_size: .; v_call: TRBV30; cdr3_nt: TGTGCCTGGACAAAGGGGGCGGTTAGGGATTCACCCCTCCACTTT; cdr3_aa: CAWTKGAVRDSPLHF
d_call: .; j_call: TRBJ2-5; clone_size: .; v_call: TRBV7-9; cdr3_nt: TGTGCCAGCAGCTTAGGAGTTACAGCCCCGGGGGAGACCCAGTACTTC; cdr3_aa: CASSLGVTAPGETQYF
d_call: .; j_call: TRBJ1-1; clone_size: .; v_call: TRBV6-5; cdr3_nt: TGTGCCAGCAGTTTTAACCCAGAGACTGAAGCTTTCTTT; cdr3_aa: CASSFNPETEAFF
d_call: .; j_call: TRBJ1-5; clone_size: once; v_call: TRBV29-1; cdr3_nt: TGCAGCGTCCCCGGGGAGGGGGAATTGGGCAATCAGCCCCAGCATTTT; cdr3_aa: CSVPGEGELGNQPQHF
d_call: TRBD2; j_call: TRBJ2-7; clone_size: .; v_call: TRBV7-3; cdr3_nt: TGTGCCGGTGGGCTAGCGGGAGCCGAGCAGTACTTC; cdr3_aa: CAGGLAGAEQYF
d_call: .; j_call: TRBJ2-3; clone_size: .; v_call: TRBV28; cdr3_nt: TGTGCCAGCAGTTCACCCCGAGCGGACAGGGAGGGCGCAGATACGCAGTATTTT; cdr3_aa: CASSSPRADREGADTQYF
d_call: .; j_call: TRBJ2-1; clone_size: .; v_call: TRBV7-6; cdr3_nt: TGTGCCAGCAGCTTAGGCTCGGGGCGTCAGGGAGGCCGGGATGAGCAGTTCTTC; cdr3_aa: CASSLGSGRQGGRDEQFF
d_call: .; j_call: TRBJ2-7; clone_size: .; v_call: TRBV19; cdr3_nt: TGTGCCAGTAGTATGGCCCGGTTCTTCTCCTACGAGCAGTACTTC; cdr3_aa: CASSMARFFSYEQYF
d_call: .; j_call: TRBJ1-3; clone_size: .; v_call: TRBV30; cdr3_nt: TGTGCCTGCGCGACACCTGGAAACACCATATATTTT; cdr3_aa: CACATPGNTIYF
d_call: TRBD1; j_call: TRBJ2-3; clone_size: .; v_call: TRBV18; cdr3_nt: TGTGCCAGCTCAACCCGACAGGGGGCGGACACAGATACGCAGTATTTT; cdr3_aa: CASSTRQGADTDTQYF
d_call: .; j_call: TRBJ1-1; clone_size: .; v_call: TRBV7-9; cdr3_nt: TGTGCCAGCAGCTGGGGACTGCCTGAAGCTTTCTTT; cdr3_aa: CASSWGLPEAFF